Below, 29 T cell receptor beta chains from the same sample are listed, as sequenced in a study of shared clonotypes between healthy human individuals. Assay: immunoSEQ multiplex PCR; the TCRdb copy retains only in-frame clones and omits some. This sample carries approximately 2,000,000 clones, approximately 90% of them seen once, and the ten largest clones take around 0.35%. Sequencing was performed on naive CD4+ T cells from PBMCs. The subset: CD45RA+ positively selected. These receptors originate from a man between 18 and 29 years old in good health. Some clones in this sample may be carry-over from other donors' samples.

Written as DNA, the CDR3 is TGTGCCAGCAGTCAACAGGGGGCCGGGCGCTACGAGCAGTACTTC. This sequence encodes CASSQQGAGRYEQYF. The rearrangement uses TRBV28 and TRBJ2-7, with 9 bases fitting TRBD1. Germline loops: CDR1 MDHEN, CDR2 SYDVKM. V lost 5 bases and J lost 3; bases outside the gene matches: 8. This CDR3 region has 15 residues.

This clone was observed a single time. The rearrangement links TRBV29-1 to TRBJ2-5; no reliable D call. The germline V gene has CDR1 SQVTM and CDR2 ANQGSEA. V was pared by 7 bases and J by 3 bases, with 9 bases between. The CDR3 sequence is 11 residues long. The CDR3 reads CSAGREETQYF. CDR3 DNA: TGCAGCGCTGGTAGGGAAGAGACCCAGTACTTC.

The chain carries TRBV6-6 and TRBJ1-2; D is possibly TRBD1 (5 bases). Germline V gene sequence: CDR1 MNHNY, CDR2 SVGAGI (reference sequence). The CDR3 is made up of 14 amino acids. Trimming shortened V by 6 bases and J by 3 bases, and 14 bases separated the two germline ends. CDR3 in amino acids: CASSSEGPYYGYTF. The DNA of the CDR3 is TGTGCCAGCAGCTCCGAGGGACCGTACTATGGCTACACCTTC.

Worth noting for this clone: The sample contains more than one DNA sequence encoding this CDR3. This chain connects TRBV6-5 to TRBJ1-1; the D gene is possibly TRBD1 (6 bases). Germline CDR1 is MNHEY and CDR2 is SVGAGI. The CDR3 sequence is 13 residues long. The V end lost 6 bases, the J end lost 2 bases, and 10 bases lay between the germline ends. In DNA, the CDR3 is TGTGCCAGCAGCCGGACAGTCAACACTGAAGCTTTCTTT. It is translated as CASSRTVNTEAFF.

The chain recombines TRBV28 with TRBJ2-7; TRBD1 matches at 9 bases. The CDR3 has 14 amino acids. The V and J ends lost 8 bases and 7 bases, in that order; junction bases with no gene match: 12. Germline V CDR1 and CDR2: MDHEN, SYDVKM. The CDR3 region is CASHRPDRGGEQYF. Here the CDR3 DNA reads TGTGCCAGCCACCGGCCGGACAGGGGCGGTGAGCAGTACTTC.

The genes are TRBV4-2 and TRBJ1-1; no clear D gene. This CDR3 region has 16 residues. V gave up 4 bases and J gave up 1 base, with 16 bases separating them. The germline gives CDR1 LGHNA, CDR2 YNFKEQ. CDR3 residues: CASSPAEVTSNTEAFF. The CDR3 nucleotides are TGTGCCAGCAGCCCGGCCGAGGTCACATCGAACACTGAAGCTTTCTTT.

V usage is TRBV27 and J usage is TRBJ2-7, with D hard to call. Germline values: CDR1 MNHEY, CDR2 SMNVEV (reference sequence). This CDR3 contains 13 residues. Trimming pared 2 bases from V and 5 bases from J, leaving 10 bases between. CDR3 nucleotide sequence: TGTGCCAGCAGTTTAAGGGTGGTGGACGAGCAGTACTTC. Protein product: CASSLRVVDEQYF.

For this clone: Other DNA variants within this sample encode the same CDR3. This rearrangement joins TRBV27 to TRBJ2-3, with D perhaps matching TRBD1 (6 bases). Trimming cost V 3 bases and J 4 bases, with 8 bases left between them. CDR1 is MNHEY, CDR2 SMNVEV, per germline (reference sequence). The CDR3 covers 13 residues. This CDR3 is CASSFQGSDTQYF. In nucleotides, the CDR3 is TGTGCCAGCAGTTTCCAGGGGTCAGATACGCAGTATTTT.

J is TRBJ2-2 and V is TRBV7-3; TRBD1 agrees at 8 bases. Per germline, CDR1 SGHTA and CDR2 FQGTGA. V lost 11 bases to trimming and J lost 6 bases; unmatched junction nucleotides: 5. This CDR3 is 12 amino acids long. The CDR3, as DNA: TGTGCCGCCGGGACAGGAGCCGGGGAGCTGTTTTTT. Translation gives CAAGTGAGELFF.

The chain employs TRBV7-9 and TRBJ2-1; D is uncertain. V was pared by 5 bases and J by 10 bases, with 21 bases between. Germline CDR1 SEHNR, CDR2 FQNEAQ (reference sequence). The CDR3 runs 15 residues. The CDR3 DNA follows: TGTGCCAGCAGCCTGGGATTACTCCTCGGCGAGGAGCAGTTCTTC. Translation gives CASSLGLLLGEEQFF.

Worth noting for this clone: Other nucleotide sequences from this sample produce the same CDR3. V and J are TRBV29-1 and TRBJ1-2, with TRBD1 matching over 8 bases. Unmatched junction bases numbered 4, after V lost 3 bases and J lost 4 bases. The germline V gene has CDR1 SQVTM and CDR2 ANQGSEA. This CDR3 is built from 13 residues. CDR3 in amino acids: CSVEGDRGYGYTF. The CDR3 DNA is TGCAGCGTTGAGGGCGACAGGGGCTATGGCTACACCTTC.

With respect to this clone: This sample also contains other DNA sequences that code for the same CDR3. The chain combines TRBV18 with TRBJ2-3, with D maybe TRBD2 (5 bases). The V end lost 6 bases, the J end lost 2 bases, and 9 bases lay between the germline ends. CDR3 length: 13 amino acids. Germline V gene lookup returns CDR1 KGHSH and CDR2 LQKENI. Here the CDR3 reads CASSPGLTDTQYF. CDR3 sequence (DNA): TGTGCCAGCTCTCCAGGACTCACAGATACGCAGTATTTT.

The chain's CDR3 is CASSVGVREAGELFF. The CDR3 coding sequence is TGTGCCAGCAGCGTAGGAGTGCGGGAGGCCGGGGAGCTGTTTTTT. This chain connects TRBV9 to TRBJ2-2, with 8 bases lining up with TRBD2. There are 15 residues in the CDR3. J lost 6 bases, V lost 0 bases, and 4 bases had no gene match. The germline V gene encodes CDR1 SGDLS and CDR2 YYNGEE.

The V call is TRBV28, the J call TRBJ1-1; D is unresolved. The CDR3 runs 14 residues. Trimming took off 8 bases at V and 4 bases at J, with 17 bases between the two ends. Germline V gives CDR1 MDHEN, CDR2 SYDVKM. CDR3 bases: TGTGCCAGCGGTACACCTACCGTGGGCACTGAAGCTTTCTTT. This gives the protein CASGTPTVGTEAFF.

The genes are TRBV6-6 and TRBJ1-2; D is unresolved. Germline V gene sequence: CDR1 MNHNY, CDR2 SVGAGI (reference sequence). This CDR3 is built from 13 residues. Trimming stripped 5 bases from V and 7 bases from J, with 14 bases between. Written as DNA, the CDR3 is TGTGCCAGCAGTGTCACCGGGATTAGTGGCTACACCTTC. This translates into CASSVTGISGYTF.

V gene TRBV9 combines with J gene TRBJ1-1; possibly TRBD1 for D (6 bases). Germline V gene lookup returns CDR1 SGDLS and CDR2 YYNGEE. The V end lost 3 bases, the J end lost 11 bases, and 26 bases lay between the germline ends. The CDR3 runs 16 residues. CDR3 loop: CASSGGIPGTTRDAFF. CDR3 DNA sequence: TGTGCCAGCAGCGGAGGGATTCCCGGGACAACTCGGGACGCTTTCTTT.

V is TRBV29-1 and J is TRBJ2-7, with a tentative D call TRBD2 (5 bases). Germline V CDR1 and CDR2: SQVTM, ANQGSEA. V lost 7 bases and J lost 2, with 9 bases in between. The CDR3 contains 11 residues. CDR3: CSGSGPYEQYF. CDR3 DNA sequence: TGCAGCGGGAGCGGCCCCTACGAGCAGTACTTC.

This chain uses TRBV7-9 with TRBJ1-1, with D maybe TRBD1 (5 bases). V was trimmed by 2 bases and J by 8 bases, leaving 12 bases between them. The CDR3 is 13 amino acids. CDR1 SEHNR and CDR2 FQNEAQ come from the germline V gene (reference sequence). As DNA, the CDR3 is TGTGCCAGCAGCTTATCCGGGACGGAAGAAGCTTTCTTT. Translation: CASSLSGTEEAFF.

The chain joins TRBV7-9 to TRBJ2-7; 9 bases map to TRBD1. The CDR3 runs 14 residues. CDR1 and CDR2 from the germline V gene are SEHNR and FQNEAQ (reference sequence). J was trimmed by 4 bases and V by 7 bases; bases with no gene match: 8. The CDR3 region has the DNA TGTGCCAGCACCTGGGGGACAGGGCTATACGAGCAGTACTTC. Its translation is CASTWGTGLYEQYF.

This chain uses TRBV6-5 with TRBJ2-7, with 7 bases fitting TRBD1. V was clipped by 6 bases and J by 4 bases; unmatched bases: 9. From germline, CDR1 is MNHEY and CDR2 SVGAGI. The CDR3 is 14 amino acids. As DNA, the CDR3 is TGTGCCAGCAGGGTGCCGGGACAGCCGTACGAGCAGTACTTC. Protein product: CASRVPGQPYEQYF.

As concerns this clone: Other nucleotide sequences from this sample produce the same CDR3. The CDR3 loop is CASSRGAGANVLTF. The CDR3 bases are TGTGCCAGTAGTCGCGGGGCTGGGGCCAACGTCCTGACTTTC. The rearrangement uses TRBV19 and TRBJ2-6, with a tentative D call TRBD2 (6 bases). This CDR3 region has 14 residues. Germline CDR1 is LNHDA and CDR2 is SQIVND (reference sequence). V was cut by 5 bases and J by 2 bases, with 7 bases left in between.

The chain is built from TRBV7-2 and TRBJ2-2; 8 bases match TRBD1. This CDR3 has 14 amino acids. Trimming cost V 5 bases and J 7 bases; bases outside gene matches: 6. The germline V gene has CDR1 SGHTA and CDR2 FQGNSA. CDR3 region: CASSRQGSGGELFF. The CDR3 bases are TGTGCCAGCAGCCGACAGGGGTCGGGCGGGGAGCTGTTTTTT.

The chain combines TRBV5-1 with TRBJ2-5; 7 nucleotides agree with TRBD1. CDR1 is SGHRS, CDR2 YFSETQ, per germline. The CDR3 is made up of 14 amino acids. V gave up 5 bases and J gave up 4 bases; unmatched junction bases: 8. For the CDR3, the DNA is TGCGCCAGCAGGCTGACAGGGATGCGAGAGACCCAGTACTTC. Translated: CASRLTGMRETQYF.

On this clone: Other DNA sequences from this sample encode an identical CDR3 as well. The chain couples TRBV18 to TRBJ1-1; D is unclear. Looked up from germline, CDR1 is KGHSH and CDR2 is LQKENI. There are 11 residues in the CDR3. V was cut by 2 bases and J by 7 bases, with 5 bases left in between. The CDR3 reads CASSPGREAFF. CDR3 nucleotides: TGTGCCAGCTCACCAGGGCGTGAAGCTTTCTTT.

The V and J genes are TRBV18 and TRBJ1-5, with D tentatively TRBD1 (5 bases). Germline lookup yields CDR1 KGHSH and CDR2 LQKENI. Trimming removed 2 bases at V and 3 bases at J, with 14 bases between. The CDR3 loop spans 16 amino acids. CDR3 region: CASSPETGRANQPQHF. The CDR3 DNA reads as TGTGCCAGCTCACCAGAAACCGGCAGGGCCAATCAGCCCCAGCATTTT.

The rearrangement uses TRBV6-5 and TRBJ2-5; D unresolved. Trimming removed 5 bases at V and 1 base at J, with 11 bases between. Looked up from germline, CDR1 is MNHEY and CDR2 is SVGAGI. The CDR3 runs to 14 residues. CDR3 protein: CASSGLALQETQYF. In DNA, the CDR3 is TGTGCCAGCAGTGGGTTAGCACTCCAAGAGACCCAGTACTTC.

The chain joins TRBV6-5 to TRBJ2-7, with D maybe TRBD2 (6 bases). V lost 4 bases and J 3 bases, leaving 16 bases between the germline ends. There are 15 residues in the CDR3. Germline V gene sequence: CDR1 MNHEY, CDR2 SVGAGI. This CDR3 reads CASSSPRGIYYEQYF. The CDR3 DNA reads TGTGCCAGCAGTTCCCCTCGGGGGATCTACTACGAGCAGTACTTC.

This chain links TRBV2 with TRBJ2-4; 9 positions agree with TRBD2. V was pared by 2 bases and J by 1 base, with 18 bases of the junction left unmatched. The germline V gene encodes CDR1 SNHLY and CDR2 FYNNEI. The CDR3 is 21 residues long. The CDR3 DNA reads as TGTGCCAGCAGTGAACTAGCGGGGTACACGTTACGGACCGTGGCCAAAAACATTCAGTACTTC. Its translation: CASSELAGYTLRTVAKNIQYF.

This clone turned up a few times. The rearrangement links TRBV5-1 to TRBJ2-1; 10 bases are shared with TRBD2. This CDR3 is built from 17 residues. J gave up 7 bases and V 0 bases, and 10 bases lay outside the gene matches. Per germline, CDR1 SGHRS and CDR2 YFSETQ. In nucleotides, the CDR3 is TGCGCCAGCAGCTTGGTGTATTCTAGCGGGAGTATTAATGAGCAGTTCTTC. Translation gives CASSLVYSSGSINEQFF.